Below, 6 T cell receptor beta chains from the same sample are listed, as sequenced in a study of blood T cells in healthy people across ages. A second PCR, run for roughly 7 to 11 cycles, used a sample-barcoded 5' primer plus a J-beta primer mix. TCRdb reanalysed the 5' RACE reads using MiXCR and keeps one entry per CDR3 protein. The sample includes approximately 850,000 distinct CDR3 sequences, about three fifths of them seen just once. Sequenced material: blood. The receptors here all came from a man aged 25 to 40 in good health.

The rearrangement uses TRBV20-1 and TRBJ1-2, with D possibly matching TRBD1 (6 bases). The ends were cut back, 6 bases at V and 8 bases at J, with 13 bases in the middle. The CDR3 consists of 11 residues. The germline V gene encodes CDR1 DFQATT and CDR2 SNEGSKA (reference sequence). The CDR3 region is CSASGAGGYTF. DNA of the CDR3: TGCAGTGCGTCGGGGGCAGGAGGCTACACCTTC.

The CDR3 DNA reads TGCAGCGTTTGGGACTCACGGAACGAGCAGTACTTC. This codes for CSVWDSRNEQYF. V usage is TRBV29-1 and J usage is TRBJ2-4; perhaps TRBD2 as D (6 bases). Judging by the DNA end, TRBJ2-7 fits better; the J call may be wrong. Per the germline V gene, CDR1 is SQVTM and CDR2 is ANQGSEA. This CDR3 comprises 12 residues.

This clonotype was picked up a small number of times. The chain combines TRBV7-2 with TRBJ2-1; D uncertain. The V gene lost 1 base and the J gene lost 10 bases, with 5 bases spanning the gap. CDR3 size: 11 residues. Germline V gene data show CDR1 as SGHTA and CDR2 as FQGNSA. This CDR3 reads CASSLVVEQFF. The CDR3 nucleotides are TGTGCCAGCAGCTTAGTTGTCGAGCAGTTCTTC.

This clonotype has only a few counts. The chain links TRBV29-1 to TRBJ2-1; possibly TRBD2 for D (6 bases). The ends were cut back, 8 bases at V and 10 bases at J, with 15 bases in the middle. From germline, CDR1 is SQVTM and CDR2 ANQGSEA. The CDR3 length is 11 residues. This chain's CDR3 is CSRRFAGEQFF. The CDR3 DNA sequence: TGCAGCCGACGTTTTGCGGGGGAGCAGTTCTTC.

The chain joins TRBV29-1 to TRBJ2-1; no reliable D call. CDR3 length: 14 amino acids. Germline V gives CDR1 SQVTM, CDR2 ANQGSEA. V lost 1 base and J 2 bases, leaving 9 bases between the germline ends. The CDR3 region is CSVEGLRAYNEQFF. The CDR3 nucleotides read TGCAGCGTTGAAGGACTTAGAGCCTACAATGAGCAGTTCTTC.

The chain is built from TRBV7-2 and TRBJ2-7; D is ambiguous. The CDR3 contains 16 residues. Trimming cost V 0 bases and J 3 bases, with 15 bases left between them. The germline V gene has CDR1 SGHTA and CDR2 FQGNSA. For the CDR3, the DNA is TGTGCCAGCAGCTTAGCGACCTTACCCTCCCTCTACGAGCAGTACTTC. This gives the protein CASSLATLPSLYEQYF.